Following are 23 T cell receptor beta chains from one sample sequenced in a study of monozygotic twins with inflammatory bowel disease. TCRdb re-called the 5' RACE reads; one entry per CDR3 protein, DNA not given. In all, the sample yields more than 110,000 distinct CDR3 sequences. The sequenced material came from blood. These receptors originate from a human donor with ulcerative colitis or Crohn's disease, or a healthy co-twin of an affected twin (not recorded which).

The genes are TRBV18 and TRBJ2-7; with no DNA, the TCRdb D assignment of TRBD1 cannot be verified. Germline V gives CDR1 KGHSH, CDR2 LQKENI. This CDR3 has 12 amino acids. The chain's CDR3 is CASSPSRNEQYF.

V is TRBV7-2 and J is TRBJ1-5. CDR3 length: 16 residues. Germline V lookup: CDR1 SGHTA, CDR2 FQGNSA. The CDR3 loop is CASSLESIARNQPQHF.

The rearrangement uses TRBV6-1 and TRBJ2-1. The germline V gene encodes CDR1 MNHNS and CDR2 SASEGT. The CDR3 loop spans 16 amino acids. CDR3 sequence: CASSRNRFSSYNEQFF.

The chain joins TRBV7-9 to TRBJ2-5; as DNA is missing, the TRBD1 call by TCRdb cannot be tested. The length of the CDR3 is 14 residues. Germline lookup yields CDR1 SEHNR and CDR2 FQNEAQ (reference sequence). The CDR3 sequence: CASSPQGRGETQYF.

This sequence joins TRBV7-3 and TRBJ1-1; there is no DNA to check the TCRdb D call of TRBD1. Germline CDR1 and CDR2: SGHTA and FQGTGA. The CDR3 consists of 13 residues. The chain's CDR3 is CASSLDRVTEAFF.

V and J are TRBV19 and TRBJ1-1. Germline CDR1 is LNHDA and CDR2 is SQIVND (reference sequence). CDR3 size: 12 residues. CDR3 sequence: CASSPGGYEAFF.

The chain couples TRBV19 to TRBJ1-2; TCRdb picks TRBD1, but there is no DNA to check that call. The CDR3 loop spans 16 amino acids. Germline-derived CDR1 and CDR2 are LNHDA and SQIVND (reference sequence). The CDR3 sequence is CASSIENGQGHYGYTF. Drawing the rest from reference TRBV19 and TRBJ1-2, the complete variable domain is DGGITQSPKYLFRKEGQNVTLSCEQNLNHDAMYWYRQDPGQGLRLIYYSQIVNDFQKGDIAEGYSVSREKKESFPLTVTSAQKNPTAFYLCASSIENGQGHYGYTFGSGTRLTVV.

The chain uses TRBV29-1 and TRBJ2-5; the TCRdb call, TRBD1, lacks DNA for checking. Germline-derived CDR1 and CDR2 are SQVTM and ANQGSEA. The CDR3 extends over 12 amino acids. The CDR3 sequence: CSVGQGQETQYF.

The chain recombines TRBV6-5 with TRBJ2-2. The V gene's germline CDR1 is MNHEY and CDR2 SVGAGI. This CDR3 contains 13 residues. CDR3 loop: CASSLLQSGELFF.

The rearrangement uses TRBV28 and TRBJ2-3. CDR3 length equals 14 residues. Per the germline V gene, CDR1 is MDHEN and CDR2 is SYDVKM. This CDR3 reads CASTHGRYTDTQYF.

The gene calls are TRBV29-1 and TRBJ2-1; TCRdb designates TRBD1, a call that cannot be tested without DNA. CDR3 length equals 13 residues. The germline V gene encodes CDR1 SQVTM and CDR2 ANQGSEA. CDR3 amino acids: CSVTGVGYNEQFF.

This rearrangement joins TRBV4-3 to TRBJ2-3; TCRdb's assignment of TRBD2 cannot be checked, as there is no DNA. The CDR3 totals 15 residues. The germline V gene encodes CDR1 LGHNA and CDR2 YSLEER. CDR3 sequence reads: CASSSSGGRTDTQYF.

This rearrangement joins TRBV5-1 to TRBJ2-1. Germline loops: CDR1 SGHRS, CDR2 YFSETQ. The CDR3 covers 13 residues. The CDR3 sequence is CASSLGGNGEQFF. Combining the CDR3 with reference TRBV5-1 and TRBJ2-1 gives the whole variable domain KAGVTQTPRYLIKTRGQQVTLSCSPISGHRSVSWYQQTPGQGLQFLFEYFSETQRNKGNFPGRFSGRQFSNSRSEMNVSTLELGDSALYLCASSLGGNGEQFFGPGTRLTVL.

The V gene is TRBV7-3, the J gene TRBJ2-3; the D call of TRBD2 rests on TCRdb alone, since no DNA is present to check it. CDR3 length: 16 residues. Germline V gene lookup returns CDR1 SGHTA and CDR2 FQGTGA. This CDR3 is CASSTGASGSIYTQYF.

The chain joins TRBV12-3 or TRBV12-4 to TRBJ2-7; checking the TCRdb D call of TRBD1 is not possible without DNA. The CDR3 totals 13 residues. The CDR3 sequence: CASSPDRIYEQYF.

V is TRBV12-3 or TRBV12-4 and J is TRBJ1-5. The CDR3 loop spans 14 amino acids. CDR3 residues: CASSLAGPNQPQHF.

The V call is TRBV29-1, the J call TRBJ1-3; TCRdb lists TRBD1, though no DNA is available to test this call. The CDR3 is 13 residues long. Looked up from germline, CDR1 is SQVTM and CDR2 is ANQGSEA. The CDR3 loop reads CSVVQGPGNTIYF.

The chain's CDR3 is CATSDPTVFTGELFF. The V gene is TRBV24-1, the J gene TRBJ2-2. The CDR3 extends over 15 amino acids. Germline V lookup: CDR1 KGHDR, CDR2 SFDVKD.

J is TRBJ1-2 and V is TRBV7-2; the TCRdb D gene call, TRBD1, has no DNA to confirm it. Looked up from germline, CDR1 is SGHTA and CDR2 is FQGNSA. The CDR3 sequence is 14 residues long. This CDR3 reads CASSRRQGADGYTF.

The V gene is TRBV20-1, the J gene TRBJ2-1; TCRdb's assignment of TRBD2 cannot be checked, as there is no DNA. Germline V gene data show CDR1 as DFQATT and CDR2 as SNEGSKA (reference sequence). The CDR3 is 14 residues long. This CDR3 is CSAPGLAGNNEQFF.

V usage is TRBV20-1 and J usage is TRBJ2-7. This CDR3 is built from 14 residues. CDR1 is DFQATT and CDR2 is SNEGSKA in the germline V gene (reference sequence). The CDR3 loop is CSARLSGTTYEQYF.

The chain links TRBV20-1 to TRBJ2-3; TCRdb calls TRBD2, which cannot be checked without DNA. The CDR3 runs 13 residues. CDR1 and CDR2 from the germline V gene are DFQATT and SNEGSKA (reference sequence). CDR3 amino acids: CSAKLAGADTQYF.

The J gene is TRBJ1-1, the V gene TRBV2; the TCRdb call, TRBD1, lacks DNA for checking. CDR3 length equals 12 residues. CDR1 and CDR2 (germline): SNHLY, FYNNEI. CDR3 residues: CASRDYRYEAFF. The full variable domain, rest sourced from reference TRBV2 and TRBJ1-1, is EPEVTQTPSHQVTQMGQEVILRCVPISNHLYFYWYRQILGQKVEFLVSFYNNEISEKSEIFDDQFSVERPDGSNFTLKIRSTKLEDSAMYFCASRDYRYEAFFGQGTRLTVV.